This T cell receptor (beta chain) was identified during a study of OX40 agonist ivuxolimab in advanced cancers. Study in general: Under the entry rules, prior anti-PD-1, anti-PD-L1 or anti-CTLA-4 therapy was allowed, and 40% had some.

Study findings and constraints: CD8+ T cells were the subset that, on average, had more expanded clones than CD4+. Partial responders dosed at 0.1-3.0 mg/kg displayed clonal expansion ranking among the lowest. The study observed clonal expansion of CD4+ and CD8+ blood T cells by week 6 at 0.1 to 3.0 mg/kg.

Here immunoSEQ multiplex PCR was the method, and the copy in TCRdb shows in-frame clones only, minus some. The profile covers 30,000 to 45,000 clones, with 70% to 90% appearing a single time and around 13% taken by the ten largest. Turning to this clone: Its antigen is as yet unknown.

CDR3 length: 15 residues. The junction had 13 bases not matched to a gene; V was cut back by 0 bases and J by 12 bases. Germline V CDR1 and CDR2: SEHNR, FQNEAQ (reference sequence). The V call is TRBV7-9, the J call TRBJ2-7; 8 bases align to TRBD1. This sequence was found in an adult with an advanced solid tumor such as melanoma, head and neck, liver or kidney cancer. Source: CD4+ or CD8+ T cells sorted from blood, taken in a trial of the OX40 agonist ivuxolimab. DNA for the CDR3: TGTGCCAGCAGCTTAGCGATAGAGAATCAGGGGGCAAGGTACTTC. It encodes CASSLAIENQGARYF.